This TCR beta chain was recorded in a study of Tregs in tolerant kidney transplant recipients. Study observations and caveats: The most relevant donor-specific Treg TCRbeta repertoire apparently came from expansion with activated donor B cells. The small number of patients limits these findings pending further validation.

Assay used: immunoSEQ multiplex PCR; TCRdb lists only in-frame clones, some missing. The sample has over 85,000 clones, over 85% seen once. With regard to this clone: Its matching antigen is unknown. A read error may account for a junction end that differs from germline.

CD4+CD25+CD127- Tregs, CD4+CD25- non-Tregs, CD4 and CD8 cells were sorted. The germline CDR1 and CDR2 sequences are MNHEY and SMNVEV (reference sequence). This CDR3 region has 14 residues. The sample consisted of CD4+ T cells from blood, taken before the transplant. The chain recombines TRBV27 with TRBJ2-5; TRBD2 agrees at 9 bases. The receptor was derived from a human donor who received a combined kidney and bone marrow transplant. The CDR3 DNA is TGTGCCAGCAGTGAAACTAGCGGGCAAGGGACCCAGTACTTC. Translating gives CASSETSGQGTQYF.